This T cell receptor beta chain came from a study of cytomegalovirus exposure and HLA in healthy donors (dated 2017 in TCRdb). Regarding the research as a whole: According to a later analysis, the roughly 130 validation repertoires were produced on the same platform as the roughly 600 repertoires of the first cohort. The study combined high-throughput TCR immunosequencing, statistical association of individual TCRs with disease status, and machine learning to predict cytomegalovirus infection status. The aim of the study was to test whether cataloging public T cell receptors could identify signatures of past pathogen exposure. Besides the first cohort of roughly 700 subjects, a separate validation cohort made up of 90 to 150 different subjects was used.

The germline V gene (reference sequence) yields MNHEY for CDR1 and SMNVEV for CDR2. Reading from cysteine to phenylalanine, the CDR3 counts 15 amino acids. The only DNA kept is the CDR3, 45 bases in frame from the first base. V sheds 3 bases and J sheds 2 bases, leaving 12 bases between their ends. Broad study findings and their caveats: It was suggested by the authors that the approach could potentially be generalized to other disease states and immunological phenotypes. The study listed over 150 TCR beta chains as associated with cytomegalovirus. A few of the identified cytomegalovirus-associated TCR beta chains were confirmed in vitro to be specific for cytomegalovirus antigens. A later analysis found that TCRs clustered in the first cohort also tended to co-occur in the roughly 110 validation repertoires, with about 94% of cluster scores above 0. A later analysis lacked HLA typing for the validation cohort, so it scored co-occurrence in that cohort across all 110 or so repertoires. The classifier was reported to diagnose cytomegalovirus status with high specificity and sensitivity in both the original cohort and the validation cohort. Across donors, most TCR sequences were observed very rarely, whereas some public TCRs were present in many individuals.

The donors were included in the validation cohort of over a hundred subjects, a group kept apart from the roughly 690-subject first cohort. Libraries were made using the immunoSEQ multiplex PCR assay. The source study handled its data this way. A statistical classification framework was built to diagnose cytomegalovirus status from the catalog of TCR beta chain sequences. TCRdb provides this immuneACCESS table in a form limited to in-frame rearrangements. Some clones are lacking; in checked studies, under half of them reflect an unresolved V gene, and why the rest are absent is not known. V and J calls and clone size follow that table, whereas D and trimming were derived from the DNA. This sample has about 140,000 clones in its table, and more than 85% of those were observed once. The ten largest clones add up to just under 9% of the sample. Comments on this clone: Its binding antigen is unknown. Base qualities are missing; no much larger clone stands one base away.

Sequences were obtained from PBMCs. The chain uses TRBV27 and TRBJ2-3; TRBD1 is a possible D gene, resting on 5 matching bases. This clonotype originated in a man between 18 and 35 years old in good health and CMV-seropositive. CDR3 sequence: CASSFRPGHTDTQYF. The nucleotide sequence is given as TGTGCCAGCAGTTTTCGGCCAGGACACACAGATACGCAGTATTTT.